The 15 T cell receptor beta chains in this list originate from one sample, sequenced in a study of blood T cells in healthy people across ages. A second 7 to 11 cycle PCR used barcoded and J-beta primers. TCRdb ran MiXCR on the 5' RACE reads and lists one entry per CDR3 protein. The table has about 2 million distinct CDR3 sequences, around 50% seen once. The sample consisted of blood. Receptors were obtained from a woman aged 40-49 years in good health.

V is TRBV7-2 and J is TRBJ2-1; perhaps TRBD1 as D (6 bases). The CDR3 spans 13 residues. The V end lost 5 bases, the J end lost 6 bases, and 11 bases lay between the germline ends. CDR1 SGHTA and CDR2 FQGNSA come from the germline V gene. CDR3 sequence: CASSISGVNEQFF. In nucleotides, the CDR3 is TGTGCCAGCAGCATATCAGGGGTCAATGAGCAGTTCTTC.

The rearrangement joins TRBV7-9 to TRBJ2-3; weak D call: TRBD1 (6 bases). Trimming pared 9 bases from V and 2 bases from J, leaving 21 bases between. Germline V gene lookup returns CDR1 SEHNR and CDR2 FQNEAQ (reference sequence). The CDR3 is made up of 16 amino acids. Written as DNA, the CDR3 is TGTGCCAGTCAACAGGGAGTAACCTTTTTCACAGATACGCAGTATTTT. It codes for CASQQGVTFFTDTQYF.

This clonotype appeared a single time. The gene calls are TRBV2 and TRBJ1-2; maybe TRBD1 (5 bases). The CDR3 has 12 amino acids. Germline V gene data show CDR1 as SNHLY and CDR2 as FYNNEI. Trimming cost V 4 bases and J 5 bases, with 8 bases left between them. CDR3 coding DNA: TGTGCCAGCAGTGCAGACAGATATGGCTACACCTTC. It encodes CASSADRYGYTF.

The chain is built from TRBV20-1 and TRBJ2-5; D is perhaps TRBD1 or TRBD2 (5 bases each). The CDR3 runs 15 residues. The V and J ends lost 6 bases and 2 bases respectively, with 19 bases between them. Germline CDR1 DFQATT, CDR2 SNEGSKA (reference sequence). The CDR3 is CSAGDAGRYQETQYF. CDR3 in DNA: TGCAGTGCGGGGGACGCCGGACGTTATCAAGAGACCCAGTACTTC.

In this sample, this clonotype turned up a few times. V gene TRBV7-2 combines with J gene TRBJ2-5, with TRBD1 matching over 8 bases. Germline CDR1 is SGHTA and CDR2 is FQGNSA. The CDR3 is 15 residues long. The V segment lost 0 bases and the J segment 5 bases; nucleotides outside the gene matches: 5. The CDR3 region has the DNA TGTGCCAGCAGCTTAGCAACAGGGGGTTGGGAGACCCAGTACTTC. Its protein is CASSLATGGWETQYF.

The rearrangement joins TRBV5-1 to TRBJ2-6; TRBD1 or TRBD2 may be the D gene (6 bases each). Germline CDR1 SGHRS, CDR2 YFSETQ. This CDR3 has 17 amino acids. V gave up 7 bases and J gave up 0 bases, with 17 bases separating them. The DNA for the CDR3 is TGCGCCAGCGGCGCGGGACACAGAAACTCTGGGGCCAACGTCCTGACTTTC. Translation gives CASGAGHRNSGANVLTF.

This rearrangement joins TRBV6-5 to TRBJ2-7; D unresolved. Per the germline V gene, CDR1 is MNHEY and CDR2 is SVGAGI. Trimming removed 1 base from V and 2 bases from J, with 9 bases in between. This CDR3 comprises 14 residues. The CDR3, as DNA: TGTGCCAGCAGTTACTTCCAGGCCGCCTACGAGCAGTACTTC. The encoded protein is CASSYFQAAYEQYF.

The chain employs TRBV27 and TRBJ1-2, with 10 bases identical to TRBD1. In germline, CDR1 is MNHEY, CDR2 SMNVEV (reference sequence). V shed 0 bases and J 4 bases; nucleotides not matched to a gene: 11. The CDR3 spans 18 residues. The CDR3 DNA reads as TGTGCCAGCAGTTTATCGGGCAGGGACAGGGGACTTATCTATGGCTACACCTTC. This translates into CASSLSGRDRGLIYGYTF.

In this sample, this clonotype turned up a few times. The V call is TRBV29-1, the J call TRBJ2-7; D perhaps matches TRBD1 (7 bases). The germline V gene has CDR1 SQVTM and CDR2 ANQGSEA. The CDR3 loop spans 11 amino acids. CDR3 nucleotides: TGCGGAGGGACAGTTGGTTACGAGCAGTACTTC. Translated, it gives CGGTVGYEQYF.

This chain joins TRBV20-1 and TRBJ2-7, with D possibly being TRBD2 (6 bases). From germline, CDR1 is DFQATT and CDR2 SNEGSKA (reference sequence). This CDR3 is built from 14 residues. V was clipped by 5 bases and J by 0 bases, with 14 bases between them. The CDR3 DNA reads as TGCAGTGCTGGGGGGTATAACACCTCCTACGAGCAGTACTTC. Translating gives CSAGGYNTSYEQYF.

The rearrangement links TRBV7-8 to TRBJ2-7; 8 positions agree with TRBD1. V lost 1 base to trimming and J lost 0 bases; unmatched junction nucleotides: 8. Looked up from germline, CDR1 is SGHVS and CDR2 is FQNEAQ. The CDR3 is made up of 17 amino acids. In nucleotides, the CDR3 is TGTGCCAGCAGCTTAGGTGGCCGACAGGGGAGCTCCTACGAGCAGTACTTC. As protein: CASSLGGRQGSSYEQYF.

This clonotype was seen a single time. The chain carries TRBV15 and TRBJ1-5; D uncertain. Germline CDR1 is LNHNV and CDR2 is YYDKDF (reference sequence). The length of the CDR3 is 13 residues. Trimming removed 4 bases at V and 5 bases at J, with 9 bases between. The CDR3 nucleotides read TGTGCCACCAGCATAACTAGGGATCAGCCCCAGCATTTT. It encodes CATSITRDQPQHF.

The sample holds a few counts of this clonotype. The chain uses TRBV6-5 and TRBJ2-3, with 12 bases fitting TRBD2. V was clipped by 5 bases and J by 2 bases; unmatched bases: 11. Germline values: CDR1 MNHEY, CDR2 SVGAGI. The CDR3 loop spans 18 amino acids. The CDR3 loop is CASSVLAGGELTTDTQYF. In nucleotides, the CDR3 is TGTGCCAGCAGTGTACTAGCGGGAGGAGAATTAACCACAGATACGCAGTATTTT.

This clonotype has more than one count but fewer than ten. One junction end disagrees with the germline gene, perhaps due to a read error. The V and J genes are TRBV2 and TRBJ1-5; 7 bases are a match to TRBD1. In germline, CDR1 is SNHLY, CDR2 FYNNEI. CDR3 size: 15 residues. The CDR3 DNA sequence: TGTGCCAGCAGGGAAGGGACAGCGCAGAATCAGCCCCAGCATTTT. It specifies CASREGTAQNQPQHF.

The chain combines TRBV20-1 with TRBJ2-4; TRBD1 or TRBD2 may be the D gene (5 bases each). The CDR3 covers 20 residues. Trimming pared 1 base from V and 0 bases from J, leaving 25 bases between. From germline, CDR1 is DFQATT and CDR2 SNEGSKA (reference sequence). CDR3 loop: CSARVGGRESEIGAKNIQYF. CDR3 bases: TGCAGTGCTAGAGTAGGAGGCAGGGAAAGTGAGATCGGAGCCAAAAACATTCAGTACTTC.